The subject of this entry is one T cell receptor beta chain. The data derive from a study of radiation and T cells in renal cell carcinoma. The V end lost 0 bases, the J end lost 1 base, and 7 bases lay between the germline ends. The CDR3 loop spans 15 amino acids. In germline, CDR1 is SGHRS, CDR2 YFSETQ. Time point specified: blood 4 weeks post-SBRT, at nephrectomy. Treatment reported: 15 Gy SBRT to primary tumor, nephrectomy 4 weeks later. Data came from immunoSEQ multiplex PCR; TCRdb stores just in-frame clones and leaves some out. Of about 78,000 clones in the sample, 70% to 90% were seen once. V and J are TRBV5-1 and TRBJ2-2; tentatively, D is TRBD2 (6 bases). The source material was blood, sampled from a patient whose treatment included radiotherapy and nephrectomy. This TCR came from a woman aged 70-85 years with renal cell carcinoma. CDR3 amino acids: CASSLVGGNTGELFF. CDR3 bases: TGCGCCAGCAGCTTGGTCGGGGGGAACACCGGGGAGCTGTTTTTT.